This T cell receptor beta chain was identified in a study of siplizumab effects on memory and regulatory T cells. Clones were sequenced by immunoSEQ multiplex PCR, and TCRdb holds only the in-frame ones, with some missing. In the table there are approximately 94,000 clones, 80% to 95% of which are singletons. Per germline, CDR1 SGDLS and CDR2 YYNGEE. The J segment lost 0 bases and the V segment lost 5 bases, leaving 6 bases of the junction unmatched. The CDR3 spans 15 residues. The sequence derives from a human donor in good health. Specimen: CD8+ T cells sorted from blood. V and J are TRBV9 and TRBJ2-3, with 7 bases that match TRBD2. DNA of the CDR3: TGTGCCAGCAGTCCTAGCGGCTCTAGCACAGATACGCAGTATTTT. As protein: CASSPSGSSTDTQYF.